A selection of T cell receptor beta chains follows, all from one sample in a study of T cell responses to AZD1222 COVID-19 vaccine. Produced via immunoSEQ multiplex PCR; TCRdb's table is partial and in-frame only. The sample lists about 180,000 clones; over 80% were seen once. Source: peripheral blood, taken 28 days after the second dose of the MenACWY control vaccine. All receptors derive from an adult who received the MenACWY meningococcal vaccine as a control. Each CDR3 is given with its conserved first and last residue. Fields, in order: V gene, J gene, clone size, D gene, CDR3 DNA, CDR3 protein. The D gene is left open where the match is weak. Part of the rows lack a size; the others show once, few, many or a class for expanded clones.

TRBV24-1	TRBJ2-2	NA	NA	TGTGCCACCAGTGGAAGGGGTTCCGGGGAGCTGTTTTTT	CATSGRGSGELFF
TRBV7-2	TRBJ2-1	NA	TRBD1	TGTGCCAGCAGCCACGACAGGGCCTCTTACAATGAGCAGTTCTTC	CASSHDRASYNEQFF
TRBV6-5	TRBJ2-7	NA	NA	TGTGCCAGCAGTTACGTGAGAGGTTCGGGCGAGCAGTACTTC	CASSYVRGSGEQYF
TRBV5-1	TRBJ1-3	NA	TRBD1	TGCGCCAGCAGCTTGGAGAGGACAGGGCCTGGAAACACCATATATTTT	CASSLERTGPGNTIYF
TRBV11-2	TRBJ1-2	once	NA	TGTGCCAGCAGCCATCCGCGGGGTCCCTTCTATGGCTACACCTTC	CASSHPRGPFYGYTF
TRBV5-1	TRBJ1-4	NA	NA	TGCGCCAGCAGCTTAATGGGGCCTGCAACTAATGAAAAACTGTTTTTT	CASSLMGPATNEKLFF
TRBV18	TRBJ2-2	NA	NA	TGTGCCAGCTCACGATCCGCAGGGGCGCACGGCGGGGAGCTGTTTTTT	CASSRSAGAHGGELFF
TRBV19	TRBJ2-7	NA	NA	TGTGCCAGTAGTATCGACAGTGCCCCTCTTCTGGAGCAGTACTTC	CASSIDSAPLLEQYF
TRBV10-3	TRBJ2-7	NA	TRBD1	TGTGCCATCAGCCCCGACAGGGGGAGCTCCTACGAGCAGTACTTC	CAISPDRGSSYEQYF
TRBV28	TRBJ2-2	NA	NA	TGTGCCAGCACCGAACGGTGGACCGGGGAGCTGTTTTTT	CASTERWTGELFF
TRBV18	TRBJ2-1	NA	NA	TGTGCCAGCTCACCCTCTCCTCCAGGGTCCTACAATGAGCAGTTCTTC	CASSPSPPGSYNEQFF
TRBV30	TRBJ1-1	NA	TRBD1	TGTGCCTGGAGTGTAACAGGGGGGACTGAAGCTTTCTTT	CAWSVTGGTEAFF
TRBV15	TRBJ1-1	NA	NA	TGTGCCACCAGCAACAAGGCGACGGGCACTGAAGCTTTCTTT	CATSNKATGTEAFF
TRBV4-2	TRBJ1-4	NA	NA	TGTGCCAGCAGGGGAGGAGTTGAAAAACTGTTTTTT	CASRGGVEKLFF
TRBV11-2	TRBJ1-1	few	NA	TGTGCCAGCAGCTTGAGTGCCATGAACACTGAAGCTTTCTTT	CASSLSAMNTEAFF
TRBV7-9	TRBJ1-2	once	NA	TGTGCCAGCAGCTCTACCAGGGCGAACTATGGCTACACCTTC	CASSSTRANYGYTF
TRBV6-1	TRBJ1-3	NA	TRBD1	TGTGCCAGCAGTGAAAGACAGGGGGCAAACACCATATATTTT	CASSERQGANTIYF
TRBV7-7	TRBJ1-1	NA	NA	TGTGCCAGCAGCTTAAGTCTGAACACTGAAGCTTTCTTT	CASSLSLNTEAFF
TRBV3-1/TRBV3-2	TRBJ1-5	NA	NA	TGTGCCAGCGGACAGAGAGGGAATCAGCCCCAGCATTTT	CASGQRGNQPQHF
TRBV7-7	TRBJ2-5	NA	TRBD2	TGTGCTAGCAGTCTTAGCGGGGGCCAAGAGACCCAGTACTTC	CASSLSGGQETQYF
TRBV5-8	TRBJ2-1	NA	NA	TGTGCCAGCAGCTTTGGGTCCAATGAGCAGTTCTTC	CASSFGSNEQFF
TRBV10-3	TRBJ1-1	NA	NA	TGTGCCATCAGTGAGTCGGTCAGGGTTAATACTGAAGCTTTCTTT	CAISESVRVNTEAFF
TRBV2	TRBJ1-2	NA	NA	TGTGCCAGCAGCAACAGGGAGATGATGGGCTACACCTTC	CASSNREMMGYTF
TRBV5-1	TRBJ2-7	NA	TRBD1	TGCGCCAGCAGCCAGACAGGGGGACAGGGCTACGAGCAGTACTTC	CASSQTGGQGYEQYF
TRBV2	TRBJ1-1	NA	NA	TGTGCCAGCAGTGAAGAACAGGGCCTGGCTAAAGCTTTCTTT	CASSEEQGLAKAFF
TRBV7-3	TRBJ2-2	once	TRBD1	TGTGCCAGCAGCGTGGACAGGGCGAGCACCGGGGAGCTGTTTTTT	CASSVDRASTGELFF
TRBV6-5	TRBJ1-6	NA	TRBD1	TGTGCCAGCAGCCGGGGACAGCATAATTCACCCCTCCACTTT	CASSRGQHNSPLHF